These T cell receptor beta chains were read from a single sample in a study of blood T cell repertoires in COVID-19. Sequencing used immunoSEQ multiplex PCR; TCRdb keeps in-frame clones, though not all of them. The sample contains over 65,000 clones, roughly 78% of which appear only once. Sequenced material: peripheral blood. The receptors shown here come from a man aged 55 to 70 with COVID-19, enrolled during active disease. The CDR3 runs from the conserved cysteine through the conserved F or W. The D gene is left open where the match is weak. Part of the rows lack a size; the others show once, few, many or a class for expanded clones.

clone_size	v_call	d_call	cdr3_length	j_call	cdr3_aa	cdr3_nt
-	TRBV9	-	14	TRBJ1-4	CASSPLGSNEKLFF	TGTGCCAGCAGCCCCCTAGGATCTAATGAAAAACTGTTTTTT
-	TRBV3-1/TRBV3-2	TRBD2	17	TRBJ2-3	CASSLSSGGTSTDTQYF	TGTGCCAGCAGCCTTTCTAGCGGGGGGACTAGCACAGATACGCAGTATTTT
once	TRBV5-1	TRBD1	15	TRBJ1-2	CASRLGTGVHYGYTF	TGCGCCAGCCGATTAGGAACAGGGGTACACTATGGCTACACCTTC
-	TRBV14	TRBD1	13	TRBJ2-7	CASSQGAGQGTYF	TGTGCCAGCAGCCAAGGGGCGGGACAGGGAACATACTTC
-	TRBV5-1	TRBD1	15	TRBJ2-7	CASSSSGQGFYEQYF	TGCGCCAGCAGCTCATCGGGACAGGGCTTTTACGAGCAGTACTTC
-	TRBV19	-	13	TRBJ1-2	CASKDTSNYGYTF	TGTGCCAGTAAGGACACGTCTAACTATGGCTACACCTTC
once	TRBV2	-	15	TRBJ2-7	CASSANRASSYEQYF	TGTGCCAGCAGTGCAAACAGGGCGAGCTCCTACGAGCAGTACTTC
-	TRBV30	-	13	TRBJ1-5	CAWSQGGDQPQHF	TGTGCCTGGAGTCAAGGGGGGGATCAGCCCCAGCATTTT
-	TRBV3-1/TRBV3-2	TRBD1	15	TRBJ1-5	CASSRTGGHNQPQHF	TGTGCCAGCAGTAGGACAGGGGGGCACAATCAGCCCCAGCATTTT
-	TRBV11-2	-	15	TRBJ2-3	CASSLDPRSTDTQYF	TGTGCCAGCAGCTTAGACCCGCGGTCCACAGATACGCAGTATTTT
-	TRBV30	-	12	TRBJ2-7	CAWSAGQIGQYF	TGTGCCTGGAGCGCCGGACAGATTGGGCAGTACTTC
-	TRBV6-6	-	16	TRBJ1-6	CASLPGRWRPNSPLHF	TGTGCCAGCCTACCAGGGAGGTGGAGACCAAATTCACCCCTCCACTTT
-	TRBV19	TRBD1	13	TRBJ2-3	CASSGPDRDTQYF	TGTGCCAGTAGTGGCCCGGACAGGGATACGCAGTATTTT
-	TRBV5-1	-	17	TRBJ1-6	CASSLEPFSSYNSPLHF	TGCGCCAGCAGCTTGGAACCTTTCAGCTCCTATAATTCACCCCTCCACTTT
-	TRBV3-1/TRBV3-2	TRBD1	15	TRBJ1-6	CASSPYGTGKTPLHF	TGTGCCAGCAGCCCCTACGGGACAGGGAAAACACCCCTCCACTTT
-	TRBV29-1	TRBD2	14	TRBJ2-2	CSVGSGSKVGELFF	TGCAGCGTTGGGAGCGGGAGTAAGGTCGGGGAGCTGTTTTTT
-	TRBV7-7	TRBD2	17	TRBJ2-1	CASSLPSYSGSRNEQFF	TGTGCTAGCAGCCTACCCAGTTACAGCGGGAGTAGGAATGAGCAGTTCTTC
-	TRBV5-1	TRBD1	18	TRBJ1-2	CASSRGGQAAQPAGGYTF	TGCGCCAGCAGCCGTGGGGGACAGGCTGCACAGCCCGCCGGGGGCTACACCTTC
medium-sized	TRBV29-1	-	14	TRBJ2-3	CSVVLGQIPDTQYF	TGCAGCGTTGTACTAGGCCAAATTCCAGATACGCAGTATTTT
-	TRBV19	-	12	TRBJ1-2	CASSLLRGGYTF	TGTGCCAGTAGTCTTCTTAGGGGTGGCTACACCTTC
-	TRBV24-1	TRBD1	13	TRBJ2-2	CATQGENTGELFF	TGTGCCACCCAGGGGGAGAACACCGGGGAGCTGTTTTTT
-	TRBV7-9	-	13	TRBJ1-2	CASSPMNNYGYTF	TGTGCCAGCAGCCCTATGAATAACTATGGCTACACCTTC
-	TRBV7-9	TRBD2	15	TRBJ2-1	CASSRLAGGNNEQFF	TGTGCCAGCAGCAGACTAGCGGGGGGTAATAATGAGCAGTTCTTC
-	TRBV6-1	-	15	TRBJ2-1	CASSDGVVVNGEQFF	TGTGCCAGCAGTGACGGGGTTGTCGTTAACGGTGAGCAGTTCTTC
-	TRBV10-3	TRBD1	14	TRBJ1-1	CAISEGTGNTEAFF	TGTGCCATCAGTGAGGGGACAGGGAACACTGAAGCTTTCTTT
-	TRBV5-6	-	15	TRBJ2-1	CASSRRLGGVNEQFF	TGTGCCAGCAGCCGGAGACTAGGTGGGGTAAATGAGCAGTTCTTC
-	TRBV7-2	-	16	TRBJ2-5	CASSTRQWGIQETQYF	TGTGCCAGCAGCACCCGACAGTGGGGAATCCAAGAGACCCAGTACTTC
-	TRBV29-1	-	13	TRBJ2-5	CSVDGGTQETQYF	TGCAGCGTTGATGGCGGAACCCAAGAGACCCAGTACTTC
few	TRBV11-2	-	14	TRBJ1-4	CASSRGLGNEKLFF	TGTGCCAGCAGCCGAGGGTTGGGTAATGAAAAACTGTTTTTT
-	TRBV7-2	TRBD1	15	TRBJ1-2	CASSWGQGIDYGYTF	TGTGCCAGCAGCTGGGGACAGGGAATTGACTATGGCTACACCTTC
-	TRBV10-3	TRBD2	14	TRBJ2-4	CAISEPSGKNIQYF	TGTGCCATCAGTGAGCCTAGCGGAAAAAACATTCAGTACTTC
-	TRBV6-4	-	16	TRBJ1-5	CASSAPIGGAVQPQHF	TGTGCCAGCAGTGCCCCAATCGGGGGTGCGGTTCAGCCCCAGCATTTT
-	TRBV5-4	-	17	TRBJ1-1	CASSPARAGKMNTEAFF	TGTGCCAGCAGCCCGGCGCGGGCAGGCAAAATGAACACTGAAGCTTTCTTT